The next 18 T cell receptor beta chains were all read from a single sample in a study of blood T cell repertoires in COVID-19 (dated by TCRdb to about 2020). The library was built by means of the immunoSEQ multiplex PCR assay. TCRdb limited this immuneACCESS table to in-frame rearrangements with V and J called. A share of clones is missing; checked studies link under half to unresolved V genes, and the rest is unexplained. The sample table contains about 170,000 clones; only one count was recorded for roughly 80% of them. The top ten constitute roughly 8.1% of the sample. The sequencing input was peripheral blood. These receptors all stem from a woman aged 65 to 85 with acute or convalescent COVID-19.

The V and J genes are TRBV5-4 and TRBJ2-7, with 9 positions matching TRBD1. In germline, CDR1 is SGHNT, CDR2 YYREEE (reference sequence). J gave up 7 bases and V 7 bases, and 15 bases lay outside the gene matches. This CDR3 is 15 amino acids long. The CDR3 sequence is CASSRLQGAQGEQYF. DNA of the CDR3: TGTGCCAGCTCTCGCCTACAGGGGGCGCAAGGTGAGCAGTACTTC.

This chain links TRBV11-3 with TRBJ2-2, with 7 bases fitting TRBD1. Germline values: CDR1 SGHNT, CDR2 YENEEA. This CDR3 has 14 residues. V was pared by 8 bases and J by 4 bases, with 7 bases of the junction left unmatched. The CDR3 coding sequence is TGTGCCAGCGGCAAGACAGGGATCACCGGGGAGCTGTTTTTT. This encodes CASGKTGITGELFF.

The rearrangement uses TRBV3-1 (or the pseudogene TRBV3-2) and TRBJ1-6, with D possibly being TRBD1 (6 bases). Germline CDR1 LGHDT, CDR2 YNNKEL (reference sequence). V lost 4 bases and J 6 bases, leaving 10 bases between the germline ends. The CDR3 is 14 amino acids. The chain's CDR3 is CASSRTAGNSPLHF. For the CDR3, the DNA is TGTGCCAGCAGCCGGACAGCCGGTAATTCACCCCTCCACTTT.

The V and J genes are TRBV28 and TRBJ1-2; 9 positions match TRBD1. CDR1 and CDR2 from the germline V gene are MDHEN and SYDVKM. The CDR3 extends over 15 amino acids. Germline trimming cut 6 bases from V and 4 bases from J; bases unmatched to any gene: 9. The chain's CDR3 is CASSSGTGSTYGYTF. In DNA form, the CDR3 reads TGTGCCAGCAGCTCCGGGACAGGGAGCACCTATGGCTACACCTTC.

The chain uses TRBV30 and TRBJ1-2; no definite D call. The length of the CDR3 is 11 residues. Germline V lookup: CDR1 GTSNPN, CDR2 SVGIG (reference sequence). V dropped 0 bases and J dropped 4 bases, with 3 bases sitting between them. CDR3 region: CAWSVGYGYTF. Written as DNA, the CDR3 is TGTGCCTGGAGTGTCGGCTATGGCTACACCTTC.

The chain employs TRBV5-6 and TRBJ2-1; 8 bases line up with TRBD2. J was trimmed by 12 bases and V by 3 bases; bases with no gene match: 8. Germline V gives CDR1 SGHDT, CDR2 YYEEEE. The CDR3 is 13 residues long. The CDR3 is CASSSGTSDTQFF. The DNA for the CDR3 is TGTGCCAGCAGCTCTGGGACTAGTGATACGCAGTTCTTC.

V is TRBV10-3 and J is TRBJ1-3; D might be TRBD1 (6 bases). CDR1 is ENHRY, CDR2 SYGVKD, per germline. V lost 6 bases and J lost 0, with 9 bases in between. The CDR3 loop spans 14 amino acids. CDR3 sequence reads: CAIRSDSSGNTIYF. In DNA form, the CDR3 reads TGTGCCATCAGGTCGGACAGCTCTGGAAACACCATATATTTT.

The rearrangement uses TRBV28 and TRBJ1-2, with 9 bases matching TRBD1. From germline, CDR1 is MDHEN and CDR2 SYDVKM. With V trimmed by 5 bases and J by 2 bases, 9 bases remained unmatched. The length of the CDR3 is 16 residues. The CDR3, as DNA: TGTGCCAGCAGTCCCCGGACAGGGGCCTTCAACTATGGCTACACCTTC. Its translation is CASSPRTGAFNYGYTF.

The V and J genes are TRBV6-1 and TRBJ2-1; 9 bases agree with TRBD2. This CDR3 has 16 amino acids. J was trimmed by 10 bases and V by 2 bases; bases with no gene match: 12. The V gene's germline CDR1 is MNHNS and CDR2 SASEGT. CDR3 DNA sequence: TGTGCCAGCAGTGAAAATTCGGGGCTAGCGGGAAGGGAGCAGTTCTTC. Its protein product is CASSENSGLAGREQFF.

The CDR3: CASSLDRGPHYGYTF. Written as DNA, the CDR3 is TGTGCCAGCAGCCTGGACAGGGGGCCCCACTATGGCTACACCTTC. The chain employs TRBV6-5 and TRBJ1-2; 11 positions agree with TRBD1. V lost 6 bases and J lost 3; bases outside the gene matches: 6. Germline lookup yields CDR1 MNHEY and CDR2 SVGAGI. The CDR3 spans 15 residues.

The genes are TRBV19 and TRBJ2-7; 8 bases are shared with TRBD1. The junction had 4 bases not matched to a gene; V was cut back by 6 bases and J by 6 bases. The CDR3 covers 12 residues. Germline CDR1 LNHDA, CDR2 SQIVND (reference sequence). In nucleotides, the CDR3 is TGTGCCAGTAGCAACACAGGGGGCGAGCAGTACTTC. Translated, it gives CASSNTGGEQYF. The full variable domain, with the rest looked up from reference TRBV19 and TRBJ2-7, is DGGITQSPKYLFRKEGQNVTLSCEQNLNHDAMYWYRQDPGQGLRLIYYSQIVNDFQKGDIAEGYSVSREKKESFPLTVTSAQKNPTAFYLCASSNTGGEQYFGPGTRLTVT.

V is TRBV6-5 and J is TRBJ2-1; perhaps TRBD1 as D (6 bases). The CDR3 runs to 13 residues. Germline values: CDR1 MNHEY, CDR2 SVGAGI. Trimming cost V 7 bases and J 4 bases, with 11 bases left between them. The CDR3 loop reads CASTLRGYNEQFF. Here the CDR3 DNA reads TGTGCCAGCACCCTTAGGGGGTACAATGAGCAGTTCTTC.

J is TRBJ2-7 and V is TRBV5-1, with a weak D call TRBD1 (6 bases). The CDR3 length is 15 residues. CDR1 and CDR2 from the germline V gene are SGHRS and YFSETQ. Trimming pared 2 bases from V and 3 bases from J, leaving 15 bases between. CDR3 coding DNA: TGCGCCAGCAGCTTCGAACAGGGCTCTTTCTACGAGCAGTACTTC. It specifies CASSFEQGSFYEQYF.

The J gene is TRBJ1-2, the V gene TRBV11-2; D unclear. The V end lost 1 base, the J end lost 0 bases, and 9 bases lay between the germline ends. Germline V gene data show CDR1 as SGHAT and CDR2 as FQNNGV. The CDR3 runs 15 residues. CDR3 bases: TGTGCCAGCAGCTTAGCGGCGGGAGCTAACTATGGCTACACCTTC. Protein product: CASSLAAGANYGYTF.

The rearrangement uses TRBV5-6 and TRBJ2-1; TRBD2 matches at 7 bases. The germline V gene encodes CDR1 SGHDT and CDR2 YYEEEE. Unmatched junction bases numbered 12, after V lost 4 bases and J lost 14 bases. The CDR3 has 13 amino acids. The CDR3 reads CASSENLAGGEFF. In DNA form, the CDR3 reads TGTGCCAGCAGCGAGAATTTAGCGGGCGGGGAGTTCTTC. The whole variable domain, filled in from reference TRBV5-6 and TRBJ2-1, reads DAGVTQSPTHLIKTRGQQVTLRCSPKSGHDTVSWYQQALGQGPQFIFQYYEEEERQRGNFPDRFSGHQFPNYSSELNVNALLLGDSALYLCASSENLAGGEFFGPGTRLTVL.

This sequence joins TRBV6-5 and TRBJ2-7; weak D call: TRBD1 (6 bases). V gave up 6 bases and J gave up 2 bases, with 14 bases separating them. The germline gives CDR1 MNHEY, CDR2 SVGAGI. CDR3 length: 14 residues. In DNA form, the CDR3 reads TGTGCCAGCAGCGATCAAGGACAGACCTACGAGCAGTACTTC. This encodes CASSDQGQTYEQYF.

The gene calls are TRBV30 and TRBJ1-6; maybe TRBD1 (6 bases). CDR1 and CDR2 from the germline V gene are GTSNPN and SVGIG (reference sequence). The CDR3 totals 14 residues. Between the trimmed V and J ends, which lost 3 bases and 5 bases, there was a span of 11 bases. The CDR3 coding sequence is TGTGCCTGGAGCAGCGGACAGAATAATTCACCCCTCCACTTT. Amino acid sequence: CAWSSGQNNSPLHF. Full variable domain (remainder filled in from reference TRBV30 and TRBJ1-6): SQTIHQWPATLVQPVGSPLSLECTVEGTSNPNLYWYRQAAGRGLQLLFYSVGIGQISSEVPQNLSASRPQDRQFILSSKKLLLSDSGFYLCAWSSGQNNSPLHFGNGTRLTVT.

DNA for the CDR3: TGTGCCAGCTCACCACCGACAGGGGCGAACACTGAAGCTTTCTTT. Translation gives CASSPPTGANTEAFF. The chain carries TRBV18 and TRBJ1-1; 8 bases line up with TRBD1. CDR3 size: 15 residues. The V and J ends lost 0 bases and 1 base, in that order; junction bases with no gene match: 1. The V gene's germline CDR1 is KGHSH and CDR2 LQKENI. Full variable domain (remainder filled in from reference TRBV18 and TRBJ1-1): NAGVMQNPRHLVRRRGQEARLRCSPMKGHSHVYWYRQLPEEGLKFMVYLQKENIIDESGMPKERFSAEFPKEGPSILRIQQVVRGDSAAYFCASSPPTGANTEAFFGQGTRLTVV.